The TCR beta chain described here comes from a study of Graves' ophthalmopathy and Graves' hyperthyroidism. Study-wide results and caveats: Appearing in blood as well were most expanded thyroid clonotypes above 0.001 frequency. This model predicted ophthalmopathy progression (sensitivity 70% to 71%, specificity around 72%). With less than 90% sensitivity and less than 83% specificity, a 13-signature model separated ophthalmopathy from stable hyperthyroidism.

This clonotype was detected ten times or more. Its cognate antigen is unknown. Investigators amplified TCR beta CDR3 regions from RNA transcripts. In the first round, RT-PCR was carried out with HTBI primers, and a multiplex PCR formed the second round. MiXCR, run by TCRdb on the multiplex PCR reads, gives a single entry per CDR3 protein. The sample yields 170,000 or so distinct CDR3 sequences, approximately 40% seen once. Per germline, CDR1 LNHDA and CDR2 SQIVND (reference sequence). The V end was cut by 3 bases, the J end by 1 base, with 15 bases between. The CDR3 has 16 residues. The chain is built from TRBV19 and TRBJ1-1; D is uncertain. The sequence was collected from a man younger than 45 with Graves' ophthalmopathy. The sample consisted of peripheral blood. The CDR3 region is CASSILAAFKNTEAFF. CDR3 sequence (DNA): TGTGCCAGTAGTATCCTAGCCGCCTTTAAGAACACTGAAGCTTTCTTT.